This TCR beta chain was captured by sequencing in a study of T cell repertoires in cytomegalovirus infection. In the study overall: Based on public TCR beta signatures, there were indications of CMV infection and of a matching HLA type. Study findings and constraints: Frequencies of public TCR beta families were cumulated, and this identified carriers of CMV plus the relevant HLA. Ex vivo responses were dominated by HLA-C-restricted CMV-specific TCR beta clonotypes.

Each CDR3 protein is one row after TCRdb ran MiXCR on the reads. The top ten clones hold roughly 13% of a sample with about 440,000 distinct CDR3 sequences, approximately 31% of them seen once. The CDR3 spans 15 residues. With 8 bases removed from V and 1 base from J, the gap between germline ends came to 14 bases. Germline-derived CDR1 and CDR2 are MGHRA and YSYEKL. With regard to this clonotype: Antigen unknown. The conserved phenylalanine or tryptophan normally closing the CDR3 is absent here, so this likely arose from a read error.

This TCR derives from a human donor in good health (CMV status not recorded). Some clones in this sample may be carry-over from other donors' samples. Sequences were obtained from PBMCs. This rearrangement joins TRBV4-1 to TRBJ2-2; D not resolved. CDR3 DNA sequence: TGCGCCAGCTGCACCTCTCCCGAGAACACCGGGGAGCTGTTTTTA. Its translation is CASCTSPENTGELFL.